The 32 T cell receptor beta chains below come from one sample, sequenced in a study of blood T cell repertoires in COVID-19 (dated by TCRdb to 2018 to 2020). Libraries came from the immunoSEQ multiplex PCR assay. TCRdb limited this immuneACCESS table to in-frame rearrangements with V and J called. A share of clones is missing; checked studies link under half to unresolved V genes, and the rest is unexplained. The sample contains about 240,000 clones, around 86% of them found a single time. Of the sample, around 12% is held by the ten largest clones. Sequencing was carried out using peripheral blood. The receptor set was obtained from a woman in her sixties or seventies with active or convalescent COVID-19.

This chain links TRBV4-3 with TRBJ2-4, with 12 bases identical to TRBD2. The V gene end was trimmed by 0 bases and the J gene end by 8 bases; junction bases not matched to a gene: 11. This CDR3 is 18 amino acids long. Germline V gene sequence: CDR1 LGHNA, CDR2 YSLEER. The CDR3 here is CASSQDLLAGGRVDIQYF. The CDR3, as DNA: TGCGCCAGCAGCCAAGACCTGCTAGCGGGGGGGCGGGTGGACATTCAGTACTTC.

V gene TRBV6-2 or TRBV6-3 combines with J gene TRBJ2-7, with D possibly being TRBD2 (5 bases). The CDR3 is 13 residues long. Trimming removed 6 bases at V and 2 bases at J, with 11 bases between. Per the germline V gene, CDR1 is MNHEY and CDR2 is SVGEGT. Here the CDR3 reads CASSRTVPYEQYF. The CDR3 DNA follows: TGTGCCAGCAGCCGGACTGTCCCCTACGAGCAGTACTTC.

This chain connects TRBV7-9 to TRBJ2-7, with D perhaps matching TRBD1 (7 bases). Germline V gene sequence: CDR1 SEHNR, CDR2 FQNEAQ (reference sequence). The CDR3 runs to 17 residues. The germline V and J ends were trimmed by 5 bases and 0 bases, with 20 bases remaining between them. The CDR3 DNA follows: TGTGCCAGCAGCACGGAGGGGGGCAGGGGGAGCTCCTACGAGCAGTACTTC. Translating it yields CASSTEGGRGSSYEQYF. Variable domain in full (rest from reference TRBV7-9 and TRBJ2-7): DTGVSQNPRHKITKRGQNVTFRCDPISEHNRLYWYRQTLGQGPEFLTYFQNEAQLEKSRLLSDRFSAERPKGSFSTLEIQRTEQGDSAMYLCASSTEGGRGSSYEQYFGPGTRLTVT.

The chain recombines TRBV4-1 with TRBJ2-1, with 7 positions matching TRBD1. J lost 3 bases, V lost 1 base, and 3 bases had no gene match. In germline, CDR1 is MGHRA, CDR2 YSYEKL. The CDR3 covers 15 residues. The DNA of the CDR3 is TGCGCCAGCAGCCAAGGCGACAGGGACTACAATGAGCAGTTCTTC. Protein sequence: CASSQGDRDYNEQFF.

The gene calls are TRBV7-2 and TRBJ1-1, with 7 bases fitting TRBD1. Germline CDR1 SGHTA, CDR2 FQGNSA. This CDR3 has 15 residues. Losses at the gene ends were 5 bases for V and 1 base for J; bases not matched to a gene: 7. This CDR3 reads CASSTAGTANTEAFF. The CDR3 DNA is TGTGCCAGCAGCACCGCCGGGACAGCGAACACTGAAGCTTTCTTT.

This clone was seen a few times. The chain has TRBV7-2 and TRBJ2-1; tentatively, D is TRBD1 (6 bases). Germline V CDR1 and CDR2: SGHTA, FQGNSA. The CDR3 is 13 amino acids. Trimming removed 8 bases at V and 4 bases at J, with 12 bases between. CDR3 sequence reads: CASGPRGYNEQFF. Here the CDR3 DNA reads TGTGCCAGCGGTCCTAGGGGGTACAATGAGCAGTTCTTC.

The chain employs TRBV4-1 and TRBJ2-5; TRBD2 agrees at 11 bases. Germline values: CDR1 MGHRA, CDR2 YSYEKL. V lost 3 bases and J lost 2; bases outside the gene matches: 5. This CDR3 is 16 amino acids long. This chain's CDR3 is CASSQAGTSGQETQYF. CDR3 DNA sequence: TGCGCCAGCAGCCAGGCCGGGACTAGCGGACAAGAGACCCAGTACTTC.

The CDR3 coding sequence is TGTGCCAGCAGCCAGAACTCGGAGACCCAGTACTTC. Translating it yields CASSQNSETQYF. This rearrangement joins TRBV3-1 (or the pseudogene TRBV3-2) to TRBJ2-5, with D hard to call. The CDR3 covers 12 residues. With 3 bases removed from V and 5 bases from J, the gap between germline ends came to 7 bases. Germline assignment: CDR1 LGHDT and CDR2 YNNKEL (reference sequence).

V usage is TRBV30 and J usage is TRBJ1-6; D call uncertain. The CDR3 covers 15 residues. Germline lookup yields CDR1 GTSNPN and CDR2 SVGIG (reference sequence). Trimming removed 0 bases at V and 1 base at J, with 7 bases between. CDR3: CAWSVRGSYNSPLHF. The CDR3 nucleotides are TGTGCCTGGAGTGTACGGGGTTCCTATAATTCACCCCTCCACTTT.

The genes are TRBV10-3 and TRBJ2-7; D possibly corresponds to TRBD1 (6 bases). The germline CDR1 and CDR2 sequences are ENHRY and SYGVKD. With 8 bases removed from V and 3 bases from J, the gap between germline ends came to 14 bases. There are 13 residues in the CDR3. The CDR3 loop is CAISRDIGYEQYF. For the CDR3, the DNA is TGTGCCATCTCACGGGACATCGGCTACGAGCAGTACTTC.

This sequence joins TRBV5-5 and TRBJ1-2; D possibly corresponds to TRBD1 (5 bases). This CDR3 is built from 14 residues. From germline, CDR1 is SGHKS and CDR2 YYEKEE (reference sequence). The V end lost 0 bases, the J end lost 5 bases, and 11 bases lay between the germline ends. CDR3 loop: CASSLGTGSYGYTF. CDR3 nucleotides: TGTGCCAGCAGCTTGGGTACAGGATCGTATGGCTACACCTTC.

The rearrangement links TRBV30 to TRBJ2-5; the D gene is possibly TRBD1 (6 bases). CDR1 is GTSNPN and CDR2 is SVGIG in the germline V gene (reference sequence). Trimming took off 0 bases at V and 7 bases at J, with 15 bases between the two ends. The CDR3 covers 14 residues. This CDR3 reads CAWSVVQGRGTQYF. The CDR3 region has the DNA TGTGCCTGGAGTGTGGTACAGGGCCGGGGGACCCAGTACTTC.

The CDR3 reads CASSLQGNGYTF. CDR3 coding DNA: TGTGCCAGTAGTTTACAGGGGAATGGCTACACCTTC. J is TRBJ1-2 and V is TRBV19; 7 bases fit TRBD1. This CDR3 has 12 amino acids. Losses at the gene ends were 5 bases for V and 6 bases for J; bases not matched to a gene: 3. Germline V lookup: CDR1 LNHDA, CDR2 SQIVND (reference sequence). Variable domain in full (rest from reference TRBV19 and TRBJ1-2): DGGITQSPKYLFRKEGQNVTLSCEQNLNHDAMYWYRQDPGQGLRLIYYSQIVNDFQKGDIAEGYSVSREKKESFPLTVTSAQKNPTAFYLCASSLQGNGYTFGSGTRLTVV.

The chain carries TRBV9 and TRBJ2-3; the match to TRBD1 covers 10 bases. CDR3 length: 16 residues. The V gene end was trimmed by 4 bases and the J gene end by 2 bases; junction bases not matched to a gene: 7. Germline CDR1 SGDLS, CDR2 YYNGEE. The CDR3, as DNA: TGTGCCAGCAGCAACCGACAGGGGGCGATCACAGATACGCAGTATTTT. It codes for CASSNRQGAITDTQYF.

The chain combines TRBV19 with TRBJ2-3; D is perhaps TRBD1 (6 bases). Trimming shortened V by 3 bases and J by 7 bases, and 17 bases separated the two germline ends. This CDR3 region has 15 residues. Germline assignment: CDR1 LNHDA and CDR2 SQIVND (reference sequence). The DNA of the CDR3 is TGTGCCAGTAGTATTATGTCAGGGGCTAAGAATACGCAGTATTTT. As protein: CASSIMSGAKNTQYF.

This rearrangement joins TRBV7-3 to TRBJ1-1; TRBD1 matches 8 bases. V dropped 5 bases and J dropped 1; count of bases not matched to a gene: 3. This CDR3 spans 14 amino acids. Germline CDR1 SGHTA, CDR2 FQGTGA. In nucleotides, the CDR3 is TGTGCCAGCAGCCGGACAGGGAGGAACACTGAAGCTTTCTTT. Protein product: CASSRTGRNTEAFF.

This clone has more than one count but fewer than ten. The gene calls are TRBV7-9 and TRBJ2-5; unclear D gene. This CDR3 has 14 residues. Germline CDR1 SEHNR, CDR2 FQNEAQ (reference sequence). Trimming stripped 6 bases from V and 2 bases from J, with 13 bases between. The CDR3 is CASRPIRIQETQYF. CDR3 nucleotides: TGTGCCAGCAGGCCAATCAGAATTCAAGAGACCCAGTACTTC. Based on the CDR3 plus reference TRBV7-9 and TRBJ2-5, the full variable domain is DTGVSQNPRHKITKRGQNVTFRCDPISEHNRLYWYRQTLGQGPEFLTYFQNEAQLEKSRLLSDRFSAERPKGSFSTLEIQRTEQGDSAMYLCASRPIRIQETQYFGPGTRLLVL.

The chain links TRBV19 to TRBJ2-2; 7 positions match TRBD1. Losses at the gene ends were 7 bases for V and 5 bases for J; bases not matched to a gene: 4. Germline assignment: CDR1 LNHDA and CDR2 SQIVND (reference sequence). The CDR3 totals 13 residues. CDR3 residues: CASTWTGTGELFF. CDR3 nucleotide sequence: TGTGCCAGTACCTGGACAGGAACCGGGGAGCTGTTTTTT. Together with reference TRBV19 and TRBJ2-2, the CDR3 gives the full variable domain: DGGITQSPKYLFRKEGQNVTLSCEQNLNHDAMYWYRQDPGQGLRLIYYSQIVNDFQKGDIAEGYSVSREKKESFPLTVTSAQKNPTAFYLCASTWTGTGELFFGEGSRLTVL.

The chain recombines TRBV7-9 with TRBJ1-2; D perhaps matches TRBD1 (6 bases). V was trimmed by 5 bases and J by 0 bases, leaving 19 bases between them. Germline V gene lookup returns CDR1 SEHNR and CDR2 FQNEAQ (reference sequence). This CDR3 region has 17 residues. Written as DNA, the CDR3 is TGTGCCAGCAGCAAGCCGGGACAAACAAATTCTAACTATGGCTACACCTTC. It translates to CASSKPGQTNSNYGYTF.

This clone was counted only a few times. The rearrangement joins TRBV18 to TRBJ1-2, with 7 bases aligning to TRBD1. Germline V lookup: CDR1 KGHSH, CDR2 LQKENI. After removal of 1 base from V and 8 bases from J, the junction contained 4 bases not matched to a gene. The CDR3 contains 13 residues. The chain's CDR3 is CASSPQTGKGYTF. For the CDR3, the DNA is TGTGCCAGCTCACCACAGACAGGGAAGGGCTACACCTTC. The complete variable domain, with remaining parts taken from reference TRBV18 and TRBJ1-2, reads NAGVMQNPRHLVRRRGQEARLRCSPMKGHSHVYWYRQLPEEGLKFMVYLQKENIIDESGMPKERFSAEFPKEGPSILRIQQVVRGDSAAYFCASSPQTGKGYTFGSGTRLTVV.

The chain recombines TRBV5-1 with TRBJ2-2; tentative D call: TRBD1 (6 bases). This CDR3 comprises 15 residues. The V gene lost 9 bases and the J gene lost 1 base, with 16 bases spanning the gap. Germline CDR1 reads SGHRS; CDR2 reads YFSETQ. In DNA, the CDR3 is TGCGCCACCCATACAGGGAGAGTGAACACCGGGGAGCTGTTTTTT. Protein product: CATHTGRVNTGELFF.

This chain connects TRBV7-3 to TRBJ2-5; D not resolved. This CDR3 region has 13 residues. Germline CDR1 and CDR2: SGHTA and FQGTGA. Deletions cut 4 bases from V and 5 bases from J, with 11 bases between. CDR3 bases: TGTGCCAGCAGCTCTGGGCCGGCGGAGACCCAGTACTTC. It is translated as CASSSGPAETQYF.

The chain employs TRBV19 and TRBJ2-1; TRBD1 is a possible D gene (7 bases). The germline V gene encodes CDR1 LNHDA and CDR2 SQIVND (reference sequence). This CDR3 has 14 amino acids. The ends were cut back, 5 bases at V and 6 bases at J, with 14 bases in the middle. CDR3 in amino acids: CASSWRDSINEQFF. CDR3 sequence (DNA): TGTGCCAGTAGTTGGCGGGACAGTATCAATGAGCAGTTCTTC.

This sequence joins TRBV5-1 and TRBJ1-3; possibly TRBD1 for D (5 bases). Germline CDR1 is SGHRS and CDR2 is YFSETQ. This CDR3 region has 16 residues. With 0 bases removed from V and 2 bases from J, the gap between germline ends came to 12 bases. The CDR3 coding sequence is TGCGCCAGCAGCTTGGGCCCACAGGCCCCTGGAAACACCATATATTTT. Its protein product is CASSLGPQAPGNTIYF.

The CDR3 DNA sequence: TGCGCCAGCAGCCTTACCAGTTCACCCCTCCACTTT. It is translated as CASSLTSSPLHF. The chain is built from TRBV4-1 and TRBJ1-6; D gene uncertain. The CDR3 runs 12 residues. V lost 4 bases and J 9 bases, leaving 7 bases between the germline ends. CDR1 is MGHRA, CDR2 YSYEKL, per germline.

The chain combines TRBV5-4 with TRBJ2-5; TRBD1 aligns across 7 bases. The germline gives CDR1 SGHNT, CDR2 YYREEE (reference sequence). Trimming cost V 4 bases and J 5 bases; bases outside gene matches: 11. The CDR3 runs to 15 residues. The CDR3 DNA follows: TGTGCCAGCAGCCCAACGACAGGGTTAAGGGAGACCCAGTACTTC. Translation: CASSPTTGLRETQYF.

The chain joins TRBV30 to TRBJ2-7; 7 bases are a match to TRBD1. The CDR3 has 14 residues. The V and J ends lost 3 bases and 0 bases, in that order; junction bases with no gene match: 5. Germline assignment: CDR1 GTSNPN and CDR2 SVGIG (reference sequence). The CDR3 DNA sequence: TGTGCCTGGAGGAGACAGGGCGACTCCTACGAGCAGTACTTC. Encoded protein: CAWRRQGDSYEQYF.

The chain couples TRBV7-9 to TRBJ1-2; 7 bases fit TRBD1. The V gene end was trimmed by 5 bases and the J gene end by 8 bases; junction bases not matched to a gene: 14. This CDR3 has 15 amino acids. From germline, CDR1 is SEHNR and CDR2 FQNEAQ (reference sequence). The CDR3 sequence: CASSSRDSARGGYTF. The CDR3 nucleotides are TGTGCCAGCAGCAGCCGGGACAGTGCCCGGGGGGGCTACACCTTC.

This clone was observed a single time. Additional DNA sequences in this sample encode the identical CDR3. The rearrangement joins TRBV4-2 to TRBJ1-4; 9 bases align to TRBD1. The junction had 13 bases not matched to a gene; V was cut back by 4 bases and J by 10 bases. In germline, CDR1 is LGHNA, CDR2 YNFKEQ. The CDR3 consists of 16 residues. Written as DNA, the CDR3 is TGTGCCAGCAGCCCTCATCGGGGGACAGGGACCGGAAAACTGTTTTTT. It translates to CASSPHRGTGTGKLFF.

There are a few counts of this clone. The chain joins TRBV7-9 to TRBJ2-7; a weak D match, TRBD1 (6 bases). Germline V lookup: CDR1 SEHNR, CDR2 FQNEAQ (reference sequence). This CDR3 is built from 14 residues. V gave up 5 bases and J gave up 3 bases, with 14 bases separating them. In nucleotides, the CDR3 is TGTGCCAGCAGCCCCGACTGGGGGCACTACGAGCAGTACTTC. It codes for CASSPDWGHYEQYF.

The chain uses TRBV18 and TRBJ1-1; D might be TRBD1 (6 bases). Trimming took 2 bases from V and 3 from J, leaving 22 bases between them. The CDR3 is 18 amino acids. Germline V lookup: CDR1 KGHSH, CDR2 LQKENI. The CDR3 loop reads CASSPSLAGVLGDTEAFF. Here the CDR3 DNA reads TGTGCCAGCTCACCATCTTTGGCAGGGGTGTTGGGGGACACTGAAGCTTTCTTT.

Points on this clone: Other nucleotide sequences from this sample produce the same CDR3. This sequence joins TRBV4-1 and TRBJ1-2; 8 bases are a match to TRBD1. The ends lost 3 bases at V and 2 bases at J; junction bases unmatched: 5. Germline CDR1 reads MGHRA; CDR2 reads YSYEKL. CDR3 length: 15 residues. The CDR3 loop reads CASSHTGGKNYGYTF. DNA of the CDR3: TGCGCCAGCAGCCATACAGGGGGGAAGAACTATGGCTACACCTTC.